The rows below give T cell receptor beta chains drawn from one sample of a study of regulatory T cells in long-lasting Graves disease. TCRdb reprocessed the multiplex PCR reads via MiXCR and lists one record per CDR3 protein. The sample carries a few hundred thousand distinct CDR3 sequences, 20% to 25% recorded once. This material consisted of peripheral blood mononuclear cells (PBMCs), taken when the disease was refractory, from a patient treated with antithyroid drugs. The origin of the receptors is a female donor with Graves disease. Each CDR3 is given with its conserved first and last residue. Fields, in order: J gene, CDR3 length, clone size, D gene, V gene, CDR3 DNA, CDR3 protein. The D gene is left open where the match is weak. Clone size appears in some rows only: once, few, many, or a class for an expanded clone.

J: TRBJ1-2
length: 13
size: many
D: -
V: TRBV28
DNA: TGTGCCAGCAGCTCCAGACGGCACTATGGCTACACCTTC
CDR3: CASSSRRHYGYTF

J: TRBJ2-7
length: 14
size: few
D: TRBD2
V: TRBV9
DNA: TGTGCCAGCAGCACCAGCGGGAGGACCGACGAGCAGTACTTC
CDR3: CASSTSGRTDEQYF

J: TRBJ1-1
length: 14
size: -
D: -
V: TRBV6-1
DNA: TGTGCCAGCCGTCTTGCGGGAAAAAACACTGAAGCTTTCTTT
CDR3: CASRLAGKNTEAFF

J: TRBJ2-7
length: 17
size: few
D: TRBD1
V: TRBV12-3/TRBV12-4
DNA: TGTGCCAGCAGAAACTCCTTCGGGACAGGCAAGGCCTACGAGCAGTACTTC
CDR3: CASRNSFGTGKAYEQYF

J: TRBJ2-2
length: 16
size: many
D: TRBD1
V: TRBV28
DNA: TGTGCCAGCAGTTTGATGGGACAGGGGGGCACCGGGGAGCTGTTTTTT
CDR3: CASSLMGQGGTGELFF

J: TRBJ2-7
length: 12
size: few
D: TRBD1
V: TRBV29-1
DNA: TGCAGCGCTAACAGGGGTTCCTACGAGCAGTACTTC
CDR3: CSANRGSYEQYF

J: TRBJ2-7
length: 14
size: many
D: -
V: TRBV12-5
DNA: TGTGCTAGTGGTTTGGACGGGGGTCGGTACGAGCAGTACTTC
CDR3: CASGLDGGRYEQYF

J: TRBJ2-2
length: 16
size: -
D: TRBD1
V: TRBV7-2
DNA: TGTGCCAGCAGCTTAGGGGGACAGGGGTTCACCGGGGAGCTGTTTTTT
CDR3: CASSLGGQGFTGELFF

J: TRBJ2-2
length: 13
size: few
D: TRBD1
V: TRBV29-1
DNA: TGCAGCGGGAGCAGGGGGCCCACCGGGGAGCTGTTTTTT
CDR3: CSGSRGPTGELFF

J: TRBJ2-6
length: 17
size: -
D: -
V: TRBV19
DNA: TGTGCCAGTAGCCCGGGGACTGCCAGCTCTGGGGCCAACGTCCTGACTTTC
CDR3: CASSPGTASSGANVLTF

J: TRBJ2-7
length: 13
size: many
D: TRBD1
V: TRBV11-2
DNA: TGTGCCAGCATTGAACAGGGGGCGGACGAGCAGTACTTC
CDR3: CASIEQGADEQYF

J: TRBJ2-1
length: 16
size: once
D: TRBD2
V: TRBV28
DNA: TGTGCCAGCAGTATCGGACTAGCGGAGATATACAATGAGCAGTTCTTC
CDR3: CASSIGLAEIYNEQFF

J: TRBJ1-2
length: 14
size: few
D: -
V: TRBV6-2/TRBV6-3
DNA: TGTGCCAGCAGTTCGACAGCCTCCGTCTATGGCTACACCTTC
CDR3: CASSSTASVYGYTF

J: TRBJ1-1
length: 17
size: -
D: -
V: TRBV7-9
DNA: TGTGCCAGCAGCTTATCTCGCGCGGGGTCACCTTACGCTGAAGCTTTCTTT
CDR3: CASSLSRAGSPYAEAFF

J: TRBJ1-4
length: 15
size: many
D: TRBD1
V: TRBV20-1
DNA: TGCAGTGCTTGGGGACAGGACCCGGTTAATGAAAAACTGTTTTTT
CDR3: CSAWGQDPVNEKLFF

J: TRBJ2-7
length: 15
size: many
D: -
V: TRBV29-1
DNA: TGCAGCGTTTCGACTGCACAGGGTTACCCCTACGAGCAGTACTTC
CDR3: CSVSTAQGYPYEQYF

J: TRBJ1-5
length: 13
size: many
D: TRBD1
V: TRBV28
DNA: TGTGCCAGCGCTGGACAGGGAGACCAGCCCCAGCATTTT
CDR3: CASAGQGDQPQHF

J: TRBJ2-7
length: 13
size: -
D: -
V: TRBV27
DNA: TGTGCCAGCAGTCCCACAGGGTTCGACGAGCAGTACTTC
CDR3: CASSPTGFDEQYF

J: TRBJ2-5
length: 16
size: -
D: -
V: TRBV19
DNA: TGTGCCAGTAAAGAAGGAAAATCGGGGCAGCGAGAGACCCAGTACTTC
CDR3: CASKEGKSGQRETQYF

J: TRBJ2-2
length: 14
size: many
D: -
V: TRBV24-1
DNA: TGTGCCACCAGTCTCACGGAGAACACCGGGGAGCTGTTTTTT
CDR3: CATSLTENTGELFF

J: TRBJ1-4
length: 15
size: few
D: -
V: TRBV19
DNA: TGTGCCAGTAGGTCGCCCGGACAGACTAATGAAAAACTGTTTTTT
CDR3: CASRSPGQTNEKLFF

J: TRBJ1-2
length: 18
size: -
D: -
V: TRBV19
DNA: TGTGCCAGTATCTGGAGAGGGGACTCGGTTCACCCCAACTATGGCTACACCTTC
CDR3: CASIWRGDSVHPNYGYTF

J: TRBJ2-5
length: 14
size: many
D: -
V: TRBV20-1
DNA: TGCAGTGCTAGAGCAGGGGCCCCTCAAGAGACCCAGTACTTC
CDR3: CSARAGAPQETQYF

J: TRBJ2-3
length: 17
size: once
D: TRBD2
V: TRBV2
DNA: TGTGCCAGCAGTGAAGCGCTCGGGACTAGGATCACAGATACGCAGTATTTT
CDR3: CASSEALGTRITDTQYF

J: TRBJ1-2
length: 15
size: -
D: -
V: TRBV7-2
DNA: TGTGCCAGCAGCTTAGGTGAGGGACGGAACTATGGCTACACCTTC
CDR3: CASSLGEGRNYGYTF

J: TRBJ1-2
length: 13
size: many
D: -
V: TRBV7-2
DNA: TGTGCCAGCAGCCCAAGACAGATCTATGGCTACACCTTC
CDR3: CASSPRQIYGYTF

J: TRBJ2-5
length: 10
size: -
D: -
V: TRBV6-2/TRBV6-3
DNA: TGTGCCAGCGCATGGGAGACCCAGTCCTTC
CDR3: CASAWETQSF

J: TRBJ1-4
length: 16
size: -
D: -
V: TRBV7-9
DNA: TGTGCCAGCAGCTCCCGTTTCAAGACAGGTCGCGAAAAACTGTTTTTT
CDR3: CASSSRFKTGREKLFF

J: TRBJ1-5
length: 13
size: many
D: -
V: TRBV7-8
DNA: TGTGCCAGCAGCTTAACCCTCCGACAGGTTCAGCATTTT
CDR3: CASSLTLRQVQHF

J: TRBJ2-2
length: 14
size: few
D: -
V: TRBV6-2/TRBV6-3
DNA: TGTGCCAGCAGTGAGTTGGGACTGCCCGGGGAGCTGTTTTTT
CDR3: CASSELGLPGELFF

J: TRBJ1-3
length: 16
size: -
D: -
V: TRBV6-1
DNA: TGTGCCAGCAGGCCGTTCCGGGTGCTCTCTGGAAACACCATATATTTT
CDR3: CASRPFRVLSGNTIYF

J: TRBJ2-7
length: 16
size: -
D: -
V: TRBV20-1
DNA: TGCAGTGCTACCTCATGGTCGGGGGCAACCTCCTACGAGCAGTACTTC
CDR3: CSATSWSGATSYEQYF

J: TRBJ2-7
length: 15
size: many
D: TRBD1
V: TRBV6-1
DNA: TGTGCCAGCAGAGTCTGGTGGGACAGGGTTTACGAGCAGTACTTC
CDR3: CASRVWWDRVYEQYF

J: TRBJ1-5
length: 13
size: -
D: -
V: TRBV19
DNA: TGTGCCGCCGCAGGGGCCGAGGCTCAGCCCCAGCATTTT
CDR3: CAAAGAEAQPQHF

J: TRBJ1-2
length: 15
size: few
D: -
V: TRBV5-1
DNA: TGCGCCAGCAGCTTGTTCACAGCTTCTAACTATGGCTACACCTTC
CDR3: CASSLFTASNYGYTF

J: TRBJ1-3
length: 17
size: few
D: -
V: TRBV7-9
DNA: TGTGCCAGCAGCCCTAACCGGACAACCTCTGCGGGAAACACCATATATTTT
CDR3: CASSPNRTTSAGNTIYF

J: TRBJ2-7
length: 18
size: many
D: -
V: TRBV6-1
DNA: TGTGCCAGCAGTGAAGGTCGTGGTGCCTCCTTCCCGGGATCGGAGCAGTACTTC
CDR3: CASSEGRGASFPGSEQYF

J: TRBJ2-5
length: 14
size: many
D: TRBD2
V: TRBV6-1
DNA: TGTGCCAGCAGCACTAGCGAAAGCCTCGGGACCCAGTACTTC
CDR3: CASSTSESLGTQYF

J: TRBJ1-4
length: 15
size: few
D: -
V: TRBV15
DNA: TGTGCCACCAGCAGAGGAAACCCTGGAACTGAAAAACTGTTTTTT
CDR3: CATSRGNPGTEKLFF

J: TRBJ1-1
length: 11
size: many
D: -
V: TRBV30
DNA: TGTGCCTGGAGTGCGGCAGGGAGACCTTTCTTT
CDR3: CAWSAAGRPFF

J: TRBJ2-7
length: 14
size: few
D: -
V: TRBV6-2/TRBV6-3
DNA: TGTGCCAGCAGTTACTCCGCGCCCTCCTACGAGCAGTACTTC
CDR3: CASSYSAPSYEQYF

J: TRBJ1-3
length: 17
size: -
D: -
V: TRBV5-4
DNA: TGTGCCAGCAGCTTGGGGGGCGCTCTGGGCTCTGGAAACACCATATATTTT
CDR3: CASSLGGALGSGNTIYF

J: TRBJ2-3
length: 14
size: once
D: -
V: TRBV20-1
DNA: TGCAGTGCTATTCCAGACCCCGCTACCGATACGCAGTATTTT
CDR3: CSAIPDPATDTQYF

J: TRBJ2-7
length: 16
size: -
D: TRBD1
V: TRBV7-9
DNA: TGTGCCAGCAGCTTAAATTCGGGACAGGGTATCAACGAGCAGTACTTC
CDR3: CASSLNSGQGINEQYF

J: TRBJ1-5
length: 15
size: -
D: -
V: TRBV15
DNA: TGTGCCACCAGCAGAGGGGGCGCCGGCAATCAGCCCCAGCATTTT
CDR3: CATSRGGAGNQPQHF

J: TRBJ2-7
length: 13
size: many
D: -
V: TRBV29-1
DNA: TGCAGCGTTGAAGACACGGTCTCCTACGAGCAGTACTTC
CDR3: CSVEDTVSYEQYF

J: TRBJ1-5
length: 15
size: many
D: TRBD1
V: TRBV28
DNA: TGTGCCAGCAGTTTAGGGGACAGGTGGAATCAGCCCCAGCATTTT
CDR3: CASSLGDRWNQPQHF

J: TRBJ1-1
length: 14
size: -
D: -
V: TRBV6-2/TRBV6-3
DNA: TGTGCCAGCACCAGAACGGACAGAATCCCTGAAGCTTTCTTT
CDR3: CASTRTDRIPEAFF

J: TRBJ2-5
length: 16
size: many
D: -
V: TRBV2
DNA: TGTGCCAGCAGTGAACCCGGTTTGACCAGTAAAGAGACCCAGTACTTC
CDR3: CASSEPGLTSKETQYF

J: TRBJ2-7
length: 15
size: many
D: -
V: TRBV6-1
DNA: TGTGCCAGCAGGCCCCAGGGGAGTCCCTCCTACGAGCAGTACTTC
CDR3: CASRPQGSPSYEQYF

J: TRBJ1-5
length: 13
size: -
D: -
V: TRBV20-1
DNA: TGCGGTGCCACAGACAGTGACAATCAGCCCCAGCATTTT
CDR3: CGATDSDNQPQHF

J: TRBJ2-3
length: 15
size: -
D: TRBD2
V: TRBV12-3/TRBV12-4
DNA: TGTGCCAGCAGTTTACTAGCGGGGCTCACAGATACGCAGTATTTT
CDR3: CASSLLAGLTDTQYF

J: TRBJ2-5
length: 15
size: many
D: -
V: TRBV2
DNA: TGTGCCAGCAGTGAATGGGGGACATCGGAGCGTGGCCAGTACTTC
CDR3: CASSEWGTSERGQYF

J: TRBJ2-7
length: 15
size: few
D: TRBD1
V: TRBV28
DNA: TGTGCCAGCAGGCGGACAGGGGAAAACCTCTACGAGCAGTACTTC
CDR3: CASRRTGENLYEQYF

J: TRBJ1-1
length: 15
size: -
D: -
V: TRBV10-3
DNA: TGTGCCACCTCCGACCTCTTGACTCAGAACACTGAAGCTTTCTTT
CDR3: CATSDLLTQNTEAFF

J: TRBJ2-4
length: 11
size: -
D: TRBD1
V: TRBV19
DNA: TGTGCCAGTAGTATAGAAGGACAGGTGTACTTC
CDR3: CASSIEGQVYF

J: TRBJ1-4
length: 12
size: many
D: -
V: TRBV28
DNA: TGTGCCAGCAGTTTTATGGGGGGAAAACTGTTTTTT
CDR3: CASSFMGGKLFF